This T cell receptor (beta chain) comes out of a study of cytomegalovirus exposure and HLA in healthy donors. For the study at large: Tens of millions of unique TCR sequences came from HLA-typed donors in an early release. The study, taken as a whole, reports: Among the sequence variants, a highly shared cluster was likely an artifact of sequencing. In the analysis, some V segments, TRBV6-2 and TRBV6-3 included, were excluded as indistinguishable.

CDR3 length: 13 amino acids. The ends lost 9 bases at V and 3 bases at J; junction bases unmatched: 6. Germline V gives CDR1 SGHVS, CDR2 FNYEAQ. Primers for the PCR totalled 60 Vbeta and 13 Jbeta. The method was immunoSEQ multiplex PCR; TCRdb's version includes in-frame clones alone and lacks a portion of them. Here the sample spans about 97,000 clones, 79% being singletons. As regards this clone: Antigen specificity is unknown.

This cohort consisted of healthy bone marrow donors. The origin of this receptor is a male donor in good health and CMV-seropositive. The chain couples TRBV7-6 to TRBJ2-5, with 8 bases identical to TRBD1. The sequencing input was PBMCs. The CDR3 DNA reads TGTGCCAGTGCGGGACAGGTTAAAGAGACCCAGTACTTC. Residues: CASAGQVKETQYF.